Reported below is one T cell receptor beta chain. At the DNA level, this CDR3 is encoded by other sequences in the same sample as well. The data derive from a study of T cell responses to AZD1222 COVID-19 vaccine. The V end was cut by 0 bases, the J end by 5 bases, with 10 bases between. The CDR3 runs 13 residues. Germline V CDR1 and CDR2: GTSNPN, SVGIG (reference sequence). The table came from immunoSEQ multiplex PCR; TCRdb's copy has only in-frame clones and leaves some out. The data contain tens of thousands of clones, about nine tenths of them seen just once; the ten biggest clones take up approximately 25%.

This chain links TRBV30 with TRBJ1-1; D may be TRBD1 (6 bases). The material was peripheral blood, obtained on day 0 of AZD1222 vaccination. This clonotype was obtained from an adult in good health. CDR3 protein: CAWSVGGGTEAFF. The CDR3 region has the DNA TGTGCCTGGAGTGTAGGGGGTGGGACTGAAGCTTTCTTT.